The 22 T cell receptor beta chains listed next were all sequenced from one sample in a study of blood T cell repertoires in COVID-19. Assay: immunoSEQ multiplex PCR; the TCRdb copy retains only in-frame clones and omits some. The data show about 190,000 clones, around 84% seen once. The specimen sequenced was PBMCs or T cells enriched from blood (not recorded which). The origin of the receptors is a woman in her twenties or thirties who had recovered from COVID-19.

In its sample, this clone was seen once. The chain joins TRBV27 to TRBJ1-3; D might be TRBD1 (5 bases). The CDR3 is 14 residues long. Trimming removed 7 bases at V and 2 bases at J, with 12 bases between. Germline assignment: CDR1 MNHEY and CDR2 SMNVEV (reference sequence). The CDR3: CASKEGLPGNTIYF. DNA for the CDR3: TGTGCCAGCAAGGAGGGGCTCCCTGGAAACACCATATATTTT.

The chain links TRBV5-6 to TRBJ2-7; D might be TRBD2 (6 bases). The CDR3 length is 15 residues. Germline V CDR1 and CDR2: SGHDT, YYEEEE. V gave up 0 bases and J gave up 7 bases, with 17 bases separating them. This chain's CDR3 is CASSLAGTGTWEQYF. The CDR3, as DNA: TGTGCCAGCAGCTTGGCCGGGACTGGCACCTGGGAGCAGTACTTC.

This chain uses TRBV6-5 with TRBJ2-7; D perhaps matches TRBD2 (6 bases). Germline V gene data show CDR1 as MNHEY and CDR2 as SVGAGI. V was cut by 6 bases and J by 0 bases, with 12 bases left in between. There are 14 residues in the CDR3. CDR3 bases: TGTGCCAGCAGCACCGGGACTGCCTCCTACGAGCAGTACTTC. This codes for CASSTGTASYEQYF.

A few counts support this clone. V gene TRBV11-2 combines with J gene TRBJ1-2, with D perhaps matching TRBD1 (5 bases). Trimming stripped 5 bases from V and 1 base from J, with 8 bases between. The CDR3 runs 13 residues. Germline lookup yields CDR1 SGHAT and CDR2 FQNNGV. CDR3 nucleotide sequence: TGTGCCAGCAGCAGGACACTTAACTATGGCTACACCTTC. Protein product: CASSRTLNYGYTF.

The CDR3 sequence is CASSLGQGASTEAFF. The CDR3 DNA follows: TGTGCCAGCAGCTTAGGGCAGGGGGCGAGCACTGAAGCTTTCTTT. The chain combines TRBV7-9 with TRBJ1-1, with 8 bases identical to TRBD1. CDR3 length: 15 amino acids. V shed 1 base, J shed 4 bases, and the junction held 5 bases outside the gene matches. CDR1 is SEHNR and CDR2 is FQNEAQ in the germline V gene (reference sequence). Together with reference TRBV7-9 and TRBJ1-1, the CDR3 gives the full variable domain: DTGVSQNPRHKITKRGQNVTFRCDPISEHNRLYWYRQTLGQGPEFLTYFQNEAQLEKSRLLSDRFSAERPKGSFSTLEIQRTEQGDSAMYLCASSLGQGASTEAFFGQGTRLTVV.

The chain links TRBV4-1 to TRBJ2-4; D remains unclear. Germline V gene data show CDR1 as MGHRA and CDR2 as YSYEKL. V was cut by 0 bases and J by 0 bases, with 12 bases left in between. This CDR3 region has 17 residues. The CDR3 sequence: CASSQDPGALAKNIQYF. The CDR3 DNA is TGCGCCAGCAGCCAAGATCCAGGCGCACTAGCCAAAAACATTCAGTACTTC.

The chain recombines TRBV5-1 with TRBJ2-2, with 9 nucleotides matching TRBD1. CDR1 SGHRS and CDR2 YFSETQ come from the germline V gene. The CDR3 is 18 residues long. Germline trimming cut 3 bases from V and 1 base from J; bases unmatched to any gene: 10. Written as DNA, the CDR3 is TGCGCCAGCAGCTGGGGTAGGACAGGGGATTTGAACACCGGGGAGCTGTTTTTT. This encodes CASSWGRTGDLNTGELFF.

The V gene is TRBV6-5, the J gene TRBJ1-4, with TRBD1 identical over 9 bases. This CDR3 spans 15 amino acids. V was clipped by 6 bases and J by 6 bases; unmatched bases: 8. In germline, CDR1 is MNHEY, CDR2 SVGAGI. The CDR3, as DNA: TGTGCCAGCAGAGTCACAGGGGGCGCTGATGAAAAACTGTTTTTT. Amino acids: CASRVTGGADEKLFF.

The chain carries TRBV6-5 and TRBJ1-2; D perhaps matches TRBD1 (5 bases). Germline V gene lookup returns CDR1 MNHEY and CDR2 SVGAGI. Trimming left V 7 bases short and J 4 bases short, with 13 bases between. The CDR3 consists of 13 residues. DNA of the CDR3: TGTGCCAGCACAATCGACAGCACCTATGGCTACACCTTC. Translated: CASTIDSTYGYTF.

The rearrangement uses TRBV10-3 and TRBJ2-7; maybe TRBD1 (5 bases). The germline gives CDR1 ENHRY, CDR2 SYGVKD. The CDR3 covers 17 residues. V lost 2 bases and J 2 bases, leaving 19 bases between the germline ends. CDR3 in amino acids: CAISETPDSFRPYEQYV. Written as DNA, the CDR3 is TGTGCCATCAGTGAGACGCCCGACAGCTTCCGTCCCTACGAGCAGTACGTC.

This CDR3 reads CASSVGQGDAQPQHF. The CDR3 DNA sequence: TGTGCCAGCAGCGTAGGACAGGGTGACGCTCAGCCCCAGCATTTT. V and J are TRBV9 and TRBJ1-5; 7 bases line up with TRBD1. The CDR3 length is 15 residues. Germline assignment: CDR1 SGDLS and CDR2 YYNGEE. V dropped 0 bases and J dropped 6; count of bases not matched to a gene: 6.

V and J are TRBV29-1 and TRBJ1-5, with D possibly matching TRBD1 (5 bases). Deletions cut 4 bases from V and 4 bases from J, with 11 bases between. This CDR3 has 13 residues. Germline assignment: CDR1 SQVTM and CDR2 ANQGSEA. CDR3 sequence: CSVGQGANQPQHF. The CDR3 coding sequence is TGCAGCGTTGGGCAGGGCGCTAATCAGCCCCAGCATTTT.

The genes are TRBV3-1 (or the pseudogene TRBV3-2) and TRBJ1-1; D is undetermined. Germline V gene lookup returns CDR1 LGHDT and CDR2 YNNKEL (reference sequence). The CDR3 extends over 13 amino acids. Trimming removed 4 bases from V and 8 bases from J, with 14 bases in between. The CDR3 DNA sequence: TGTGCCAGCAGCCCACGCATGGCGGTCGAAGCTTTCTTT. Protein sequence: CASSPRMAVEAFF.

The CDR3 reads CASSKGGTGGNEQFF. CDR3 in DNA: TGTGCCAGCAGTAAAGGCGGGACAGGGGGTAATGAGCAGTTCTTC. The chain uses TRBV3-1 (or the pseudogene TRBV3-2) and TRBJ2-1; 11 nucleotides agree with TRBD1. CDR1 LGHDT and CDR2 YNNKEL come from the germline V gene (reference sequence). The CDR3 contains 15 residues. Trimming cost V 6 bases and J 7 bases; bases outside gene matches: 8.

V is TRBV3-1 (or the pseudogene TRBV3-2) and J is TRBJ1-2; D gene uncertain. The germline V and J ends were trimmed by 6 bases and 7 bases, with 18 bases remaining between them. Germline assignment: CDR1 LGHDT and CDR2 YNNKEL (reference sequence). This CDR3 spans 14 amino acids. The CDR3, as DNA: TGTGCCAGCAGTCAACTGGAGGGATCTGCTGGCTACACCTTC. Amino acid sequence: CASSQLEGSAGYTF.

The chain is built from TRBV30 and TRBJ1-6; 10 nucleotides align to TRBD1. This CDR3 region has 13 residues. Losses at the gene ends were 3 bases for V and 10 bases for J; bases not matched to a gene: 3. Germline V gene sequence: CDR1 GTSNPN, CDR2 SVGIG (reference sequence). The CDR3, as DNA: TGTGCCTGGAGGGACAGGGGGGACTCACCCCTCCACTTT. Its protein product is CAWRDRGDSPLHF.

The chain carries TRBV7-6 and TRBJ2-7, with a weak D call TRBD2 (5 bases). The CDR3 is made up of 16 amino acids. CDR1 is SGHVS and CDR2 is FNYEAQ in the germline V gene. With 5 bases removed from V and 0 bases from J, the gap between germline ends came to 17 bases. CDR3 sequence: CASSRLERPSSYEQYF. The DNA for the CDR3 is TGTGCCAGCAGCCGCTTGGAGCGGCCAAGCTCCTACGAGCAGTACTTC.

This clone was seen just once. The CDR3 DNA reads TGTGCCAGCAGCTCCCCGGTAACCTACGAGCAGTACGTC. Protein product: CASSSPVTYEQYV. V gene TRBV7-9 combines with J gene TRBJ2-7; D gene uncertain. The CDR3 spans 13 residues. CDR1 and CDR2 (germline): SEHNR, FQNEAQ (reference sequence). V dropped 4 bases and J dropped 2 bases, with 9 bases sitting between them.

The DNA of the CDR3 is TGTGCCAGCAGTTTGGAGGGGTCCTACAATGAGCAGTTCTTC. This codes for CASSLEGSYNEQFF. V is TRBV27 and J is TRBJ2-1; TRBD2 might be the D (6 bases). The germline gives CDR1 MNHEY, CDR2 SMNVEV (reference sequence). Trimming removed 3 bases from V and 1 base from J, with 7 bases in between. The CDR3 is 14 amino acids.

The rearrangement uses TRBV18 and TRBJ1-5, with D possibly matching TRBD1 (5 bases). V was pared by 3 bases and J by 1 base, with 16 bases between. The CDR3 is 17 residues long. Per the germline V gene, CDR1 is KGHSH and CDR2 is LQKENI. The CDR3 nucleotides read TGTGCCAGCTCACCCACCCCGCAGGGAGGAAGCAATCAGCCCCAGCATTTT. It is translated as CASSPTPQGGSNQPQHF.

V gene TRBV4-1 combines with J gene TRBJ2-1; TRBD2 matches 8 bases. CDR1 is MGHRA and CDR2 is YSYEKL in the germline V gene. J was trimmed by 5 bases and V by 4 bases; bases with no gene match: 7. The CDR3 is made up of 15 amino acids. CDR3 sequence (DNA): TGCGCCAGCAGCCGAGCGGGGGCGTTAAACAATGAGCAGTTCTTC. As protein: CASSRAGALNNEQFF.

This rearrangement joins TRBV6-5 to TRBJ2-5; 7 positions agree with TRBD2. The CDR3 spans 13 residues. Germline V lookup: CDR1 MNHEY, CDR2 SVGAGI. J lost 3 bases, V lost 6 bases, and 4 bases had no gene match. CDR3 loop: CASSRTRKETQYF. In DNA form, the CDR3 reads TGTGCCAGCAGCCGGACTAGGAAAGAGACCCAGTACTTC.